A single sample gave rise to the 7 T cell receptor beta chains below, sequenced in a study of early T cells in non-severe SARS-CoV-2 infection. TCRdb independently ran MiXCR on the 5' RACE reads; one entry per CDR3 protein. The sample gives fewer than 80,000 distinct CDR3 sequences, approximately 4.6% of which show up once; roughly 3.7% is in the top ten. This specimen consisted of whole blood, obtained at baseline. The receptor source for this set is an adult who was a healthcare worker with PCR-confirmed SARS-CoV-2 infection or an uninfected control (not recorded which). The donor label of this sample is uncertain.

This clonotype was counted only a few times. This chain joins TRBV10-3 and TRBJ2-1; 7 bases line up with TRBD2. CDR1 is ENHRY, CDR2 SYGVKD, per germline. V shed 2 bases, J shed 5 bases, and the junction held 6 bases outside the gene matches. This CDR3 region has 15 residues. The CDR3 reads CAISERAGNDNEQFF. CDR3 DNA: TGTGCCATCAGTGAGAGAGCGGGGAACGACAATGAGCAGTTCTTC.

This clonotype was seen repeatedly, ten times or more. J is TRBJ1-3 and V is TRBV20-1; TRBD1 might be the D (5 bases). CDR3 length equals 15 residues. CDR1 is DFQATT, CDR2 SNEGSKA, per germline (reference sequence). Trimming shortened V by 5 bases and J by 0 bases, and 14 bases separated the two germline ends. The CDR3 loop reads CSALGTASSGNTIYF. As DNA, the CDR3 is TGCAGTGCTTTGGGGACCGCTAGCTCTGGAAACACCATATATTTT.

The chain carries TRBV9 and TRBJ2-1, with D hard to call. CDR1 is SGDLS and CDR2 is YYNGEE in the germline V gene. The CDR3 length is 16 residues. V lost 0 bases to trimming and J lost 0 bases, with 10 bases between them. The CDR3 sequence: CASSVEGRYSYNEQFF. The DNA of the CDR3 is TGTGCCAGCAGCGTAGAGGGCAGATACTCCTACAATGAGCAGTTCTTC. Full variable domain (missing parts from reference TRBV9 and TRBJ2-1): DSGVTQTPKHLITATGQRVTLRCSPRSGDLSVYWYQQSLDQGLQFLIQYYNGEERAKGNILERFSAQQFPDLHSELNLSSLELGDSALYFCASSVEGRYSYNEQFFGPGTRLTVL.

This clonotype was observed a handful of times. The chain combines TRBV7-8 with TRBJ2-1, with D perhaps being TRBD1 or TRBD2 (5 bases each). This CDR3 spans 15 amino acids. V shed 1 base and J shed 1 base, with 8 bases lying between them. The V gene's germline CDR1 is SGHVS and CDR2 FQNEAQ. The DNA of the CDR3 is TGTGCCAGCAGCTTAGAGGGACGGTCCTACAATGAGCAGTTCTTC. This sequence encodes CASSLEGRSYNEQFF.

V is TRBV4-2 and J is TRBJ2-4; tentative D call: TRBD2 (6 bases). Germline lookup yields CDR1 LGHNA and CDR2 YNFKEQ. The CDR3 consists of 17 residues. V dropped 4 bases and J dropped 2 bases, with 18 bases sitting between them. CDR3 loop: CASSPEGGYGPKNIQYF. The CDR3, as DNA: TGTGCCAGCAGCCCCGAGGGAGGTTATGGCCCCAAAAACATTCAGTACTTC.

J is TRBJ1-6 and V is TRBV14, with TRBD1 matching 9 bases. V lost 4 bases to trimming and J lost 7 bases; unmatched junction nucleotides: 5. Germline values: CDR1 SGHDN, CDR2 FVKESK. CDR3 length: 15 amino acids. This CDR3 is CASSLRTGANSPLHF. CDR3 DNA: TGTGCCAGCAGCCTACGGACAGGGGCCAATTCACCCCTCCACTTT.

Ten or more counts support this clonotype. Its ends do not fully match the called genes, so a read error is possible. This chain uses TRBV29-1 with TRBJ2-5; TRBD2 matches 8 bases. The germline V gene encodes CDR1 SQVTM and CDR2 ANQGSEA. The CDR3 covers 15 residues. In DNA form, the CDR3 reads TGCAGCGTTGCACCGCGGCGGGGGGATGCTGAGAGCCAGTACTTC. Protein: CSVAPRRGDAESQYF.